One T cell receptor (beta chain) is described in this entry. CDR3 length: 13 residues. CDR1 is GTSNPN, CDR2 SVGIG, per germline (reference sequence). Trimming removed 3 bases at V and 8 bases at J, with 16 bases between. These data come from a study of blood T cell repertoires in COVID-19. At the level of the study: Some COVID-19 samples were acute and others convalescent; all came from the United States, Italy and Spain. The cDNA or gDNA used as material had been derived from T cells, B-cell-depleted T cells, or PBMCs.

Per the original methods: Quantification of nucleated cells was approximated via reference gene primer amplification. Sequencing was performed with immunoSEQ multiplex PCR; in TCRdb, only in-frame clones are kept and a portion is missing. The DNA gave D and trimming, while V, J and clone size come from that table. The sample records about 110,000 clones, 82% being singletons. The chain carries TRBV30 and TRBJ1-2, with D hard to call. The clonotype was recovered from a man between 70 and 80 years old with acute or convalescent COVID-19. The sequenced sample was peripheral blood. CDR3 DNA: TGTGCCTGGAGCTCCGGGTTGTCCCGAGGCTACACCTTC. Encoded protein: CAWSSGLSRGYTF.